The 27 T cell receptor beta chains below were found in one sample sequenced in a study of blood T cell repertoires in COVID-19. Sequenced by immunoSEQ multiplex PCR; TCRdb stores in-frame clones only, minus some. This sample has roughly 290,000 clones, with about 87% found just once. Input material: peripheral blood. These receptors all stem from a woman in her fifties or sixties who had recovered from COVID-19.

This clone was counted between two and nine times. V and J are TRBV9 and TRBJ1-1, with D uncertain. V was shortened by 4 bases and J by 4 bases, with 14 bases between the two germline ends. This CDR3 comprises 14 residues. Germline V lookup: CDR1 SGDLS, CDR2 YYNGEE. The CDR3 loop is CASSPLASGTEAFF. In DNA, the CDR3 is TGTGCCAGCAGCCCCCTTGCGTCAGGCACTGAAGCTTTCTTT.

The table lists this clone with a count of one. The rearrangement links TRBV19 to TRBJ1-4; D may be TRBD1 (5 bases). In germline, CDR1 is LNHDA, CDR2 SQIVND (reference sequence). Trimming removed 10 bases from V and 5 bases from J, with 20 bases in between. CDR3 size: 15 residues. CDR3 region: CATHLGTGENEKLFF. For the CDR3, the DNA is TGTGCCACCCACCTGGGAACAGGAGAGAATGAAAAACTGTTTTTT.

This clone showed up just a few times. V usage is TRBV7-2 and J usage is TRBJ2-1; 9 bases align to TRBD2. This CDR3 is 17 amino acids long. The V gene end was trimmed by 2 bases and the J gene end by 2 bases; junction bases not matched to a gene: 7. Germline CDR1 SGHTA, CDR2 FQGNSA. CDR3 in DNA: TGTGCCAGCAGCTTACAAGCGGGGGGCCCGCCCTACAATGAGCAGTTCTTC. Translated, it gives CASSLQAGGPPYNEQFF.

The chain links TRBV10-1 to TRBJ1-1; D may be TRBD1 (5 bases). Trimming shortened V by 3 bases and J by 3 bases, and 14 bases separated the two germline ends. The germline gives CDR1 WNHNN, CDR2 SYGVQD (reference sequence). The CDR3 is made up of 15 amino acids. The DNA of the CDR3 is TGCGCCAGCAGTGACTACGGAAGGGGTTACACTGAAGCTTTCTTT. It specifies CASSDYGRGYTEAFF.

This clone was observed once. The chain links TRBV19 to TRBJ2-5; a weak D match, TRBD2 (7 bases). Germline V gene lookup returns CDR1 LNHDA and CDR2 SQIVND (reference sequence). V dropped 6 bases and J dropped 7 bases, with 15 bases sitting between them. The CDR3 loop spans 13 amino acids. The CDR3 sequence: CASSRGGGGTQYF. CDR3 nucleotides: TGTGCCAGTAGCCGGGGAGGGGGAGGGACCCAGTACTTC.

The chain links TRBV24-1 to TRBJ2-5, with D maybe TRBD1 (5 bases). Trimming left V 2 bases short and J 4 bases short, with 10 bases between. From germline, CDR1 is KGHDR and CDR2 SFDVKD. The CDR3 is 14 amino acids. This CDR3 is CATSDSRQRETQYF. The CDR3 DNA follows: TGTGCCACCAGTGATTCTAGACAGCGAGAGACCCAGTACTTC.

This clone was seen a few times. The V call is TRBV6-2 or TRBV6-3, the J call TRBJ1-5; TRBD1 is a possible D gene (6 bases). The germline gives CDR1 MNHEY, CDR2 SVGEGT. Trimming left V 4 bases short and J 7 bases short, with 11 bases between. This CDR3 is 13 amino acids long. In DNA, the CDR3 is TGTGCCAGCAGTTCTGACAGGATGCAGCCCCAGCATTTT. Its protein is CASSSDRMQPQHF.

This chain links TRBV5-1 with TRBJ2-5; D possibly corresponds to TRBD1 (5 bases). The CDR3 runs 15 residues. In germline, CDR1 is SGHRS, CDR2 YFSETQ. V lost 6 bases and J lost 2, with 17 bases in between. CDR3 sequence reads: CASKILGRGQETQYF. DNA of the CDR3: TGCGCCAGCAAGATTCTGGGAAGGGGTCAAGAGACCCAGTACTTC.

The chain has TRBV3-1 (or the pseudogene TRBV3-2) and TRBJ1-3; 10 nucleotides align to TRBD1. The CDR3 has 15 amino acids. Trimming took 4 bases from V and 4 from J; bases not matched to a gene: 4. Germline CDR1 LGHDT, CDR2 YNNKEL (reference sequence). The CDR3 DNA sequence: TGTGCCAGCAGCCGACAGGGGGCTGGAGGAAACACCATATATTTT. Amino acids: CASSRQGAGGNTIYF.

V usage is TRBV5-1 and J usage is TRBJ1-4; the D gene is possibly TRBD1 (5 bases). The CDR3 contains 15 residues. Germline V gives CDR1 SGHRS, CDR2 YFSETQ. V was cut by 6 bases and J by 2 bases, with 14 bases left in between. CDR3 bases: TGCGCCAGCATTACCCCGACAGAGACTAATGAAAAACTGTTTTTT. This gives the protein CASITPTETNEKLFF.

V and J are TRBV27 and TRBJ2-3; TRBD1 might be the D (6 bases). Trimming took off 5 bases at V and 0 bases at J, with 15 bases between the two ends. Germline values: CDR1 MNHEY, CDR2 SMNVEV (reference sequence). CDR3 size: 16 residues. CDR3 in amino acids: CASSPDRTSSTDTQYF. The CDR3 DNA sequence: TGTGCCAGCAGTCCTGACAGGACCTCTAGCACAGATACGCAGTATTTT.

The chain couples TRBV7-9 to TRBJ1-1; 9 bases align to TRBD1. Germline V gene sequence: CDR1 SEHNR, CDR2 FQNEAQ (reference sequence). Germline trimming cut 6 bases from V and 10 bases from J; bases unmatched to any gene: 6. CDR3 length equals 12 residues. In nucleotides, the CDR3 is TGTGCCAGCAGACGGGGACAGGGAATAGCTTTCTTT. This encodes CASRRGQGIAFF.

V is TRBV18 and J is TRBJ2-4; 8 bases line up with TRBD1. Germline V CDR1 and CDR2: KGHSH, LQKENI. There are 16 residues in the CDR3. J was trimmed by 1 base and V by 4 bases; bases with no gene match: 6. The CDR3 region has the DNA TGTGCCAGCTCACAGGACAGGGTGGGGGCCAAAAACATTCAGTACTTC. This translates into CASSQDRVGAKNIQYF.

The V call is TRBV7-3, the J call TRBJ2-1; TRBD2 agrees at 8 bases. CDR1 SGHTA and CDR2 FQGTGA come from the germline V gene. V dropped 1 base and J dropped 9; count of bases not matched to a gene: 8. The CDR3 has 15 residues. CDR3 in DNA: TGTGCCAGCAGCTTAAGGAGCGGGAGTGTAGTTGAGCAGTTCTTC. This sequence encodes CASSLRSGSVVEQFF.

The V call is TRBV6-2 or TRBV6-3, the J call TRBJ2-7; 9 bases agree with TRBD2. The germline gives CDR1 MNHEY, CDR2 SVGEGT. Trimming at V came to 5 bases and at J to 4 bases, leaving 15 bases not matched to a gene. The CDR3 is 17 residues long. The CDR3 here is CASSTRGGASGTYEQYF. The CDR3 DNA follows: TGTGCCAGCAGTACCCGAGGGGGGGCTAGCGGGACTTACGAGCAGTACTTC.

The chain recombines TRBV4-2 with TRBJ1-1, with TRBD1 identical over 7 bases. The CDR3 covers 14 residues. J was trimmed by 6 bases and V by 4 bases; bases with no gene match: 8. Per germline, CDR1 LGHNA and CDR2 YNFKEQ. CDR3 bases: TGTGCCAGCAGCCCTGAAAACAGGGGAGCTGAAGCTTTCTTT. Encoded protein: CASSPENRGAEAFF.

V usage is TRBV9 and J usage is TRBJ1-1; 8 bases agree with TRBD1. J gave up 3 bases and V 4 bases, and 5 bases lay outside the gene matches. Germline loops: CDR1 SGDLS, CDR2 YYNGEE. The CDR3 runs 14 residues. CDR3 sequence (DNA): TGTGCCAGCAGCACAGGGGGGGGGCACACTGAAGCTTTCTTT. Amino acids: CASSTGGGHTEAFF.

The CDR3 loop is CASSQGGLAGLYEQYF. CDR3 DNA sequence: TGTGCCAGCAGCCAAGGCGGATTAGCGGGACTCTACGAGCAGTACTTC. The gene calls are TRBV4-2 and TRBJ2-7; 8 bases agree with TRBD2. The CDR3 is made up of 16 amino acids. CDR1 is LGHNA and CDR2 is YNFKEQ in the germline V gene. Trimming removed 1 base from V and 3 bases from J; junction bases left unmatched: 8.

The chain has TRBV30 and TRBJ1-6, with D possibly TRBD1 on 5 matching bases. CDR3 length equals 16 residues. The germline V gene has CDR1 GTSNPN and CDR2 SVGIG (reference sequence). Trimming shortened V by 0 bases and J by 10 bases, and 19 bases separated the two germline ends. In DNA, the CDR3 is TGTGCCTGGAGTGTAAACGGCGGGGGTATGGGGTCACCCCTCCACTTT. Amino acid sequence: CAWSVNGGGMGSPLHF.

The rearrangement links TRBV6-2 or TRBV6-3 to TRBJ2-5; D is ambiguous. The V and J ends lost 0 bases and 5 bases respectively, with 10 bases between them. Looked up from germline, CDR1 is MNHEY and CDR2 is SVGEGT. The CDR3 extends over 14 amino acids. The CDR3 DNA is TGTGCCAGCAGTTACTCATGGCAGAGGGAGACCCAGTACTTC. Translated: CASSYSWQRETQYF.

V is TRBV28 and J is TRBJ2-7; possibly TRBD1 for D (6 bases). The germline V and J ends were trimmed by 6 bases and 2 bases, with 14 bases remaining between them. CDR1 is MDHEN and CDR2 is SYDVKM in the germline V gene. CDR3 length: 14 residues. The CDR3 here is CASRSPQGPYEQYF. The CDR3 DNA is TGTGCCAGCAGGTCACCACAGGGCCCCTACGAGCAGTACTTC.

The genes are TRBV29-1 and TRBJ2-1; 8 positions agree with TRBD2. Germline values: CDR1 SQVTM, CDR2 ANQGSEA. The CDR3 sequence is 15 residues long. Unmatched junction bases numbered 14, after V lost 6 bases and J lost 7 bases. This CDR3 reads CSVAFRLARRNEQFF. The CDR3 nucleotides are TGCAGCGTGGCTTTCCGACTAGCGAGGCGAAATGAGCAGTTCTTC.

The chain joins TRBV12-3 or TRBV12-4 to TRBJ1-1; tentatively, D is TRBD1 (5 bases). The CDR3 covers 13 residues. V lost 7 bases and J lost 1, with 10 bases in between. The DNA for the CDR3 is TGTGCCAGCAACTCAGGGCAGAACACTGAAGCTTTCTTT. Translation: CASNSGQNTEAFF.

This sequence joins TRBV4-3 and TRBJ2-1; 15 nucleotides align to TRBD2. CDR1 and CDR2 (germline): LGHNA, YSLEER. V lost 3 bases and J lost 15; bases outside the gene matches: 15. The CDR3 extends over 17 amino acids. Written as DNA, the CDR3 is TGCGCCAGCAGCCAGGTACCCAAAGGACTAGCGGGAGGGCCCCGGTTCTTC. Protein sequence: CASSQVPKGLAGGPRFF.

The chain joins TRBV9 to TRBJ2-5; the D gene is possibly TRBD2 (6 bases). V lost 0 bases and J lost 2, with 11 bases in between. The CDR3 is made up of 15 amino acids. In germline, CDR1 is SGDLS, CDR2 YYNGEE. The CDR3 loop reads CASSVDGLFQETQYF. CDR3 sequence (DNA): TGTGCCAGCAGCGTAGATGGACTATTTCAAGAGACCCAGTACTTC.

J is TRBJ2-7 and V is TRBV3-1 (or the pseudogene TRBV3-2); D is ambiguous. CDR1 is LGHDT, CDR2 YNNKEL, per germline (reference sequence). The CDR3 has 14 amino acids. The V end lost 2 bases, the J end lost 3 bases, and 11 bases lay between the germline ends. DNA for the CDR3: TGTGCCAGCAGCCAATACCCCGACAACTACGAGCAGTACTTC. Translated: CASSQYPDNYEQYF.

The chain carries TRBV5-1 and TRBJ1-1; 7 bases are shared with TRBD1. Germline V gene lookup returns CDR1 SGHRS and CDR2 YFSETQ. With 2 bases clipped from V and 0 bases from J, the junction kept 10 bases outside the gene matches. The CDR3 has 17 amino acids. CDR3 in amino acids: CASSLHMPGQMNTEAFF. DNA for the CDR3: TGCGCCAGCAGCTTACATATGCCGGGACAGATGAACACTGAAGCTTTCTTT.